This note documents a single T cell receptor beta chain sequence. Its specificity is not known. TCRdb redid the calling of the 5' RACE reads with MiXCR, one entry per CDR3 protein. In the table there are hundreds of thousands of distinct CDR3 sequences, less than 25% of which are singletons. The data originate from a study of T-cell memory formation after mild COVID-19. After removal of 3 bases from V and 4 bases from J, the junction contained 7 bases not matched to a gene. Germline CDR1 SEHNR, CDR2 FQNEAQ (reference sequence). This CDR3 comprises 15 residues. Study-level results: Proof of SARS-CoV-2 specificity was absent for the second-wave clones that crested on day 37. Clones contracting day 15 to 85 were balanced CD4/CD8; later expanders leaned CD4+. Several responding clones turned up in pre-infection memory, indicating that cross-reactive memory may have taken part.

The J gene is TRBJ2-3, the V gene TRBV7-9; 7 positions agree with TRBD2. The source is an adult woman who had mild COVID-19 (a few samples of this study predate the infection). Cell type and time point are not known. Sequenced: PBMCs or a T cell subset sorted from them (not recorded which). The DNA of the CDR3 is TGTGCCAGCAGCTTCGGGGGGAATTCGCCAGATACGCAGTATTTT. Its translation is CASSFGGNSPDTQYF.